The rows below give T cell receptor beta chains drawn from one sample of a study of shared clonotypes between healthy human individuals. Clones were read by immunoSEQ multiplex PCR, and TCRdb kept only the in-frame ones, dropping some. The sample lists hundreds of thousands of clones; 98% were seen once. The sequencing sample was made of naive CD8+ T cells sorted from blood. These receptors came from a man aged 25-45 years in good health. Each CDR3 is given with its conserved first and last residue. The order of the fields is clone size, D gene, J gene, V gene, CDR3 DNA, CDR3 protein. A D gene is named only where the DNA matches it firmly. The size of a clone is reported for some rows only, either as once, few or many, or as a class for expanded clones.

size: -; D: -; J: TRBJ2-5; V: TRBV7-6; DNA: TGTGCCAGCAGCCCCCCCGCTGGCCAAGAGACCCAGTACTTC; CDR3: CASSPPAGQETQYF
size: -; D: TRBD2; J: TRBJ2-5; V: TRBV5-4; DNA: TGTGCCAGCAGCTTGGGGGTAGCGGGGGTAGAGACCCAGTACTTC; CDR3: CASSLGVAGVETQYF
size: -; D: -; J: TRBJ2-3; V: TRBV19; DNA: TGTGGGGCTGGCACAGATACGCAGTATTTT; CDR3: CGAGTDTQYF
size: once; D: -; J: TRBJ1-5; V: TRBV2; DNA: TGTGCCAGCAGCGAAGTCGGGAAGTATAGCAATCAGCCCCAGCATTTT; CDR3: CASSEVGKYSNQPQHF
size: -; D: -; J: TRBJ2-1; V: TRBV29-1; DNA: TGCAGCGTTGAGGGACTGCCGCCCTACAATGAGCAGTTCTTC; CDR3: CSVEGLPPYNEQFF
size: -; D: -; J: TRBJ1-5; V: TRBV27; DNA: TGTGCCAGCAGTACCGACGGGGATCAGCCCCAGCATTTT; CDR3: CASSTDGDQPQHF
size: -; D: -; J: TRBJ2-1; V: TRBV10-2; DNA: TGCGCCAGCAGTGAGGTGACTAGTGTCAAGAATGAGCAGTTCTTC; CDR3: CASSEVTSVKNEQFF
size: once; D: TRBD2; J: TRBJ2-5; V: TRBV7-2; DNA: TGTGCCAGCAGCTGGTTGGGGGGCGGACTAGCGGGAGTTCGTGAGACCCAGTACTTC; CDR3: CASSWLGGGLAGVRETQYF
size: -; D: -; J: TRBJ1-2; V: TRBV19; DNA: TGTGCCAGTAGTAAAGACAGATTTGGCTACACCTTC; CDR3: CASSKDRFGYTF
size: once; D: TRBD1; J: TRBJ2-1; V: TRBV11-2; DNA: TGTGCCAGCAGCTTAGCCGGGACAGGCGACAATGAGCAGTTCTTC; CDR3: CASSLAGTGDNEQFF
size: -; D: TRBD2; J: TRBJ2-7; V: TRBV7-6; DNA: TGTGCCAGCAGCTTAACTAGCGGGAGCAACGAGCAGTACTTC; CDR3: CASSLTSGSNEQYF
size: -; D: -; J: TRBJ1-1; V: TRBV9; DNA: TGTGCCAGCAGCGTAGCTACATCCGAAGCTTTCTTT; CDR3: CASSVATSEAFF
size: once; D: -; J: TRBJ2-7; V: TRBV28; DNA: TGTGCCAGCAGTCCCTCAGGGGCGGGCGAGCAGTACTTC; CDR3: CASSPSGAGEQYF
size: once; D: -; J: TRBJ2-1; V: TRBV7-9; DNA: TGTGCCAGCAGCTTAGTTCAGACGCGGGCTGAGCAGTTCTTC; CDR3: CASSLVQTRAEQFF
size: -; D: -; J: TRBJ2-2; V: TRBV2; DNA: TGTGCCAGCAAACTAGGGTTAACCGGGGAGCTGTTTTTT; CDR3: CASKLGLTGELFF
size: -; D: TRBD2; J: TRBJ2-1; V: TRBV19; DNA: TGTGCCAGTAGTATCCTCGGACTAGCGGGAGTTGAGCAGTTCTTC; CDR3: CASSILGLAGVEQFF
size: -; D: -; J: TRBJ2-7; V: TRBV6-6; DNA: TGTGCCAGCAGTTACTATTCCGGGGAGCCCGAGCAGTACTTC; CDR3: CASSYYSGEPEQYF
size: -; D: TRBD2; J: TRBJ2-2; V: TRBV7-2; DNA: TGTGCCACCCCCAGGACCGGGACTACTCTTCGCACCGGGGAGCTGTTTTTT; CDR3: CATPRTGTTLRTGELFF
size: -; D: TRBD1; J: TRBJ2-2; V: TRBV4-3; DNA: TGCGCCAGCAGCCAAGGCCAGGGGGCGTCCGGGGAGCTGTTTTTT; CDR3: CASSQGQGASGELFF
size: -; D: TRBD1; J: TRBJ2-7; V: TRBV27; DNA: TGTGCCACCAAAGGGACAGCTTCCTACGAGCAGTACTTC; CDR3: CATKGTASYEQYF
size: -; D: -; J: TRBJ2-1; V: TRBV9; DNA: TGTGCCAGCAGCGTCCCTCAGGGGGGAGAGCAGTTCTTC; CDR3: CASSVPQGGEQFF
size: -; D: -; J: TRBJ1-2; V: TRBV4-3; DNA: TGCGCCAGCAGCCAAAGGCCGGGCGACTATGGCTACACCTTC; CDR3: CASSQRPGDYGYTF
size: -; D: TRBD1; J: TRBJ1-5; V: TRBV7-9; DNA: TGTGCCAGCAGCGGGACAGGAAATAGCAATCAGCCCCAGCATTTT; CDR3: CASSGTGNSNQPQHF
size: few; D: -; J: TRBJ2-1; V: TRBV5-1; DNA: TGCGCCAGCAGCTTGGGTAGCGACAATGAGCAGTTCTTC; CDR3: CASSLGSDNEQFF
size: -; D: TRBD1; J: TRBJ2-1; V: TRBV9; DNA: TGTGCCAGCAGCGGGAAGACAGGGAATAATGAGCAGTTCTTC; CDR3: CASSGKTGNNEQFF
size: -; D: -; J: TRBJ2-7; V: TRBV10-1; DNA: TGCGCCAGCAGCGAAGGGACGTCTACCTACGAGCAGTACTTC; CDR3: CASSEGTSTYEQYF
size: -; D: -; J: TRBJ2-3; V: TRBV11-2; DNA: TGTGCCAGCAGCTTTCCGTTGGATACGCAGTATTTT; CDR3: CASSFPLDTQYF
size: -; D: -; J: TRBJ2-1; V: TRBV7-6; DNA: TGTGCCAGCAGCTTAGCGTCGAATGAGCAGTTCTTC; CDR3: CASSLASNEQFF
size: -; D: -; J: TRBJ2-5; V: TRBV7-9; DNA: TGTGCCAGCAGCTTAGTCGGCAGCCAAGAGACCCAGTACTTC; CDR3: CASSLVGSQETQYF
size: -; D: -; J: TRBJ2-2; V: TRBV27; DNA: TGTGCCAGCGGGAGGTACACCGGGGAGCTGTTTTTT; CDR3: CASGRYTGELFF
size: -; D: -; J: TRBJ2-7; V: TRBV18; DNA: TGTGCCAGCTCCCCAGGGTCGGTGTACGAGCAGTACTTC; CDR3: CASSPGSVYEQYF
size: -; D: TRBD2; J: TRBJ2-3; V: TRBV11-2; DNA: TGTGCCAGCAGCTTCCTTAGCGGGCATACGCAGTATTTT; CDR3: CASSFLSGHTQYF
size: -; D: -; J: TRBJ2-7; V: TRBV7-9; DNA: TGTGCCAGCGGCCAGGACCGATACGAGCAGTACTTC; CDR3: CASGQDRYEQYF
size: -; D: -; J: TRBJ1-1; V: TRBV7-8; DNA: TGTGCCAGCAGCTTATTATGGTCTGAAGCTTTCTTT; CDR3: CASSLLWSEAFF
size: -; D: -; J: TRBJ2-7; V: TRBV5-5; DNA: TGTGCCAGCAGCTTTAGCCCTCCCGAGCAGTACTTC; CDR3: CASSFSPPEQYF
size: -; D: -; J: TRBJ2-3; V: TRBV6-1; DNA: TGTGCCAGCAGTGATGAACCGGATGCTCAGTATTTT; CDR3: CASSDEPDAQYF
size: -; D: -; J: TRBJ2-7; V: TRBV7-6; DNA: TGTGCCAGCAGTGCAGGCCACGAGCAGTACTTC; CDR3: CASSAGHEQYF
size: -; D: -; J: TRBJ2-7; V: TRBV11-3; DNA: TGTGCCAGCAGCCATGAATATGAGGAATGGACCTACGAGCAGTACTTC; CDR3: CASSHEYEEWTYEQYF
size: -; D: TRBD2; J: TRBJ2-1; V: TRBV11-2; DNA: TGTGCCAGCAGCCGGGAACTAGCGGGAGTTGGCAATGAGCAGTTCTTC; CDR3: CASSRELAGVGNEQFF
size: -; D: TRBD1; J: TRBJ2-3; V: TRBV5-1; DNA: TGCGCCAGCAGCCCGGACAGGGCTCGCACAGATACGCAGTATTTT; CDR3: CASSPDRARTDTQYF
size: -; D: -; J: TRBJ2-1; V: TRBV13; DNA: TGTGCCAGCAGCTTTATTGAGGCCAGGATTACTCCGTTCTTC; CDR3: CASSFIEARITPFF
size: -; D: -; J: TRBJ2-5; V: TRBV9; DNA: TGTGCCAGCAGCGTATACCCTAGTGATTCCGAGACCCAGTACTTC; CDR3: CASSVYPSDSETQYF
size: -; D: TRBD2; J: TRBJ2-7; V: TRBV15; DNA: TGTGCCACCAGCAGAGGGGGGGGAGTCGGCGAGCAGTACTTC; CDR3: CATSRGGGVGEQYF
size: -; D: -; J: TRBJ2-1; V: TRBV4-3; DNA: TGCGCCAGCAGCCAAGATAGGGGCCTTGAGCAGTTCTTC; CDR3: CASSQDRGLEQFF
size: -; D: -; J: TRBJ1-1; V: TRBV10-2; DNA: TGCGCCAGCAGTTGGAGGAACACTGAAGCTTTCTTT; CDR3: CASSWRNTEAFF
size: -; D: -; J: TRBJ2-1; V: TRBV9; DNA: TGTGCCAGCAGCGCCGGGACCCACAATGAGCAGTTCTTC; CDR3: CASSAGTHNEQFF
size: -; D: -; J: TRBJ2-7; V: TRBV11-2; DNA: TGTGCCAGCAGCTTAACCGGGAACGCCTACGAGCAGTACTTC; CDR3: CASSLTGNAYEQYF
size: -; D: TRBD2; J: TRBJ2-1; V: TRBV10-1; DNA: TGCGCCAGCAGCCCGGGAGGGATATGGAATGAGCAGTTCTTC; CDR3: CASSPGGIWNEQFF
size: -; D: TRBD2; J: TRBJ2-1; V: TRBV2; DNA: TGTGCCAGCAGTGGATCCCTAGCGGCTTGGGGGCAGTTCTTC; CDR3: CASSGSLAAWGQFF
size: -; D: -; J: TRBJ2-3; V: TRBV11-2; DNA: TGTGCCAGCAGCTTAACCCCCTCAGATACGCAGTATTTT; CDR3: CASSLTPSDTQYF
size: -; D: -; J: TRBJ1-1; V: TRBV10-2; DNA: TGCGCAGCCTTGGGGGGAACTGAAGCTTTCTTT; CDR3: CAALGGTEAFF
size: -; D: -; J: TRBJ2-1; V: TRBV20-1; DNA: TGCAGTGCCCATCTAAATGAGCAGTTCTTC; CDR3: CSAHLNEQFF